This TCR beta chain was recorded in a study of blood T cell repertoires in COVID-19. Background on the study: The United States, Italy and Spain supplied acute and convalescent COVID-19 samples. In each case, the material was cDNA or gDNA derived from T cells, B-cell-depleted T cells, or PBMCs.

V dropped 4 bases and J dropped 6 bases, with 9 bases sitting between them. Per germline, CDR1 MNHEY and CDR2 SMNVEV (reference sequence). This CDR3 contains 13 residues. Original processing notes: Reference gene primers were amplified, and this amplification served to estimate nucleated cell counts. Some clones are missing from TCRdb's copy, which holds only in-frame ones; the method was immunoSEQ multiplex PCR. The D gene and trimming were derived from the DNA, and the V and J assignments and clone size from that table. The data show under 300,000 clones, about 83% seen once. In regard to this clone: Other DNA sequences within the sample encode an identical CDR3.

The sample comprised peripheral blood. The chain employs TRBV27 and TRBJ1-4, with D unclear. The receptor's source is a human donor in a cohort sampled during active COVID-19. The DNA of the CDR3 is TGTGCCAGCAGTTCTCGTCGCGATGAAAAACTGTTTTTT. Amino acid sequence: CASSSRRDEKLFF.